A selection of T cell receptor beta chains follows, all from one sample in a study of T cells in Graves' hyperthyroidism and ophthalmopathy. One entry per CDR3 protein, called by TCRdb with MiXCR from the multiplex PCR reads. The table includes fewer than 650,000 distinct CDR3 sequences, roughly 13% detected once. Sequencing input: blood. Source of these receptors: a woman in her twenties or thirties with Graves' hyperthyroidism that later progressed to Graves' ophthalmopathy. The CDR3 runs from the conserved cysteine through the conserved F or W. The D gene is left open where the match is weak. Not all rows give a size; the values are once, few, many and, for expanded clones, a class.

length	D	J	size	V	CDR3	DNA
13	NA	TRBJ1-5	few	TRBV24-1	CASSERKSQPQHF	TGTGCCTCCAGTGAAAGGAAATCACAGCCCCAGCATTTT
16	NA	TRBJ1-1	NA	TRBV11-3	CASSPQERDGHTEAFF	TGTGCCAGCAGCCCACAAGAGAGGGATGGTCACACTGAAGCTTTCTTT
14	NA	TRBJ1-1	NA	TRBV24-1	CATSRTGMNTEAFF	TGTGCCACCAGTCGAACAGGTATGAACACTGAAGCTTTCTTT
17	TRBD2	TRBJ2-3	NA	TRBV5-1	CASSSGTSGASTDTQYF	TGCGCCAGCAGCTCAGGGACTAGCGGGGCCAGCACAGATACGCAGTATTTT
13	NA	TRBJ2-1	once	TRBV6-1	CATRDALYNEQFF	TGTGCCACCCGGGACGCTCTCTACAATGAGCAGTTCTTC
14	TRBD2	TRBJ2-7	many	TRBV7-9	CASSPRTSVYEQYF	TGTGCCAGCAGCCCTAGGACTAGCGTTTACGAGCAGTACTTC
14	NA	TRBJ2-1	few	TRBV3-1	CASSQANNIYEQFF	TGTGCCAGCAGCCAAGCTAATAATATCTATGAGCAGTTCTTC
17	TRBD1	TRBJ1-1	many	TRBV9	CASSVAGTASGNTEAFF	TGTGCCAGCAGCGTAGCTGGGACAGCAAGCGGGAACACTGAAGCTTTCTTT
14	TRBD1	TRBJ1-3	many	TRBV28	CASSQTDRVNTIYF	TGTGCCAGCAGTCAAACGGACAGGGTGAACACCATATATTTT
18	TRBD2	TRBJ2-3	many	TRBV4-1	CASSQVPKTSGSTDTQYF	TGCGCCAGCAGCCAAGTTCCAAAGACTAGCGGGAGTACAGATACGCAGTATTTT
15	TRBD1	TRBJ1-2	many	TRBV28	CASTLGDRPRGGYTF	TGTGCCAGCACCCTGGGGGACAGGCCGAGGGGAGGCTACACCTTC
13	NA	TRBJ1-2	many	TRBV11-2	CASSAGHGYGYTF	TGTGCCAGCAGCGCCGGGCACGGCTATGGCTACACCTTC
13	NA	TRBJ2-3	few	TRBV10-1	CASSDGIGDTQYF	TGCGCCAGCAGTGACGGAATCGGAGATACGCAGTATTTT
14	TRBD1	TRBJ1-6	many	TRBV12-3/TRBV12-4	CASRLGQGESPLHF	TGTGCCAGCAGACTCGGACAGGGTGAATCACCCCTCCACTTT
13	TRBD2	TRBJ2-1	few	TRBV20-1	CRALAGGGNEQFF	TGCAGGGCTTTAGCGGGCGGGGGAAATGAGCAGTTCTTC
14	TRBD1	TRBJ1-4	once	TRBV12-3/TRBV12-4	CASSRQGFNEKLVF	TGTGCCAGCAGCCGACAGGGGTTTAATGAAAAACTGGTTTTT
18	TRBD2	TRBJ2-2	few	TRBV7-9	CASSSGLAVYTNTGELFF	TGTGCCAGCAGCTCCGGACTAGCGGTATACACGAACACCGGGGAGCTGTTTTTT
14	TRBD1	TRBJ1-5	many	TRBV5-6	CASSYQTGVAPQHF	TGTGCCAGCAGCTACCAGACAGGGGTCGCTCCCCAGCATTTT
13	NA	TRBJ1-5	many	TRBV6-1	CASSRANGQPQHF	TGTGCCAGCAGCAGGGCGAACGGACAGCCCCAGCATTTT
15	NA	TRBJ2-7	many	TRBV28	CASSLRGKGSYEQYF	TGTGCCAGCAGTTTACGAGGCAAGGGCTCCTACGAGCAGTACTTC
16	NA	TRBJ2-3	NA	TRBV7-2	CASSPQLREYTDTQYF	TGTGCCAGCAGCCCCCAGTTGAGGGAGTACACAGATACGCAGTATTTT
16	NA	TRBJ1-5	many	TRBV6-5	CASSYSFEGQGQPQHF	TGTGCCAGCAGTTACTCGTTTGAGGGGCAGGGCCAGCCCCAGCATTTT
17	NA	TRBJ1-5	few	TRBV27	CASSPPGHPFRNQPQHF	TGTGCCAGCAGCCCCCCGGGACACCCTTTTCGCAATCAGCCCCAGCATTTT
15	TRBD2	TRBJ2-3	once	TRBV7-2	CASRPAGGPVDTQYF	TGTGCCAGCAGACCAGCGGGAGGGCCAGTAGATACGCAGTATTTT
15	TRBD1	TRBJ2-7	many	TRBV14	CASSHLRQGAYEQYF	TGTGCCAGCAGCCATTTAAGACAGGGGGCCTACGAGCAGTACTTC
12	NA	TRBJ1-1	many	TRBV29-1	CSVRAAGTEAFF	TGCAGCGTCCGGGCCGCCGGCACTGAAGCTTTCTTT
13	NA	TRBJ2-2	few	TRBV2	CASSEGHAGELFF	TGTGCCAGCAGTGAGGGGCACGCCGGGGAGCTGTTTTTT
15	NA	TRBJ1-2	many	TRBV24-1	CATSDPAAGDYGYTF	TGTGCCACCAGTGATCCAGCAGCAGGGGACTATGGCTACACCTTC